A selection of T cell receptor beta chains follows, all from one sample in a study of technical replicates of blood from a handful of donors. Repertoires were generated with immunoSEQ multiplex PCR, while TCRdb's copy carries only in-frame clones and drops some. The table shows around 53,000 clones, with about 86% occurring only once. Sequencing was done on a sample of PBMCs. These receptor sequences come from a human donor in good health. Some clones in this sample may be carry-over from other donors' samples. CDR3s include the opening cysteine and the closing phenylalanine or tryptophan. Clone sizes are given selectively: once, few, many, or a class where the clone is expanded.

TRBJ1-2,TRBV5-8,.,CASSLPTWDRAPKNDYGYTF
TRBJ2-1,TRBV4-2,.,CASSQEGLAGGEQFF
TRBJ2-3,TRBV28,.,CASVPSGTDTQYF
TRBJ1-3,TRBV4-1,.,CASSPVGQGLVSGNTIYF
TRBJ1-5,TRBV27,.,CASKAMAQGNQPQHF
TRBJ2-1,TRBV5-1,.,CASSFGAGGYGEQFF
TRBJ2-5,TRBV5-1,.,CASSLEGVRETQYF
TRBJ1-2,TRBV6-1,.,CASSKAGGNYGYTF
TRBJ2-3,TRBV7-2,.,CASSFSLASNTQYF
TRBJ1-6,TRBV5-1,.,CASSMGRGNSPLHF
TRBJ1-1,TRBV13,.,CASSSGTGTNTEAFF
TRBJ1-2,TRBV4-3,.,CASSQALGGNYGYTF
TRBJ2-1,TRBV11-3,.,CASSLDGRALFF
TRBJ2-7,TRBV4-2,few,CASSQRGEQYF
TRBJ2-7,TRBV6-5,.,CASSEYESGEQYF
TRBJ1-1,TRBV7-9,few,CASSSRTEINTEAFF
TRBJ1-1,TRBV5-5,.,CASRHQGQDGSEAFF
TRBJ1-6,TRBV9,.,CASSVGGRDSPLHF
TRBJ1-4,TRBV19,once,CASSILGQGLEKLFF
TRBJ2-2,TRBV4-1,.,CASSQARSLAENTGELFF
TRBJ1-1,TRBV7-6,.,CASSPKSRGDTEAFF
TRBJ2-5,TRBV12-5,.,CASGLVLGQTGETQYF
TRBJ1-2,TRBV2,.,CASNIVGVNYGYTF
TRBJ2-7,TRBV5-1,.,CASSLRTDYEQYF
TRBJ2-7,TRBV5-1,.,CASSWTLAGGRYEQYF
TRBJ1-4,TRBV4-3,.,CASSQVLPRGRGVGTNEKLFF
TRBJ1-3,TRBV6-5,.,CASSYSTRGRNTIYF
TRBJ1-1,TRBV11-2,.,CASSLAQDTEAFF
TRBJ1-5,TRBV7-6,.,CASSYGTGEGQPQHF
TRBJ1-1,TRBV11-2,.,CASSSTRGISTEAFF
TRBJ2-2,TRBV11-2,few,CAGSGPANTGELFF
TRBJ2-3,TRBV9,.,CASSVGVDTQYF
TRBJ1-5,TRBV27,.,CASSSQGGGQPQHF
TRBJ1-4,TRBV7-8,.,CASSLGAATNEKLFF
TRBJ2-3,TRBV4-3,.,CASSQDRGSDTQYF
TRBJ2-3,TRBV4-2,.,CASSLTSGGTTDTQYF
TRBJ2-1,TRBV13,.,CASSLVPRTSGRHEQFF
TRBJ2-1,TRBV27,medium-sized,CASSQGRKVAGYNEQFF
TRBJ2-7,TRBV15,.,CATSSGGQGNYEQYF
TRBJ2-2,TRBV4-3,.,CASSQDRVGELFF
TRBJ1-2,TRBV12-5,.,CASGLVGGSLNYGYTF
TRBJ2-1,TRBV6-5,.,CASSYSTPLGDEQFF
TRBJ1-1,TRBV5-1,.,CASSLLGWGRGRGNTEAFF
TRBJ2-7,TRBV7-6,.,CASSQTTSGGPGGEYF
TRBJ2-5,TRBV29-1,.,CSVVLWGRETQYF
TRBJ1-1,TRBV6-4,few,CASSHQKNTEAFF
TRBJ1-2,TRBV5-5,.,CASSLRDRGRQNGYTF
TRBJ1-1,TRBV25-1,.,CASSERGALNTEAFF
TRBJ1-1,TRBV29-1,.,CSARSSDRGEAFF
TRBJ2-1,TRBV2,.,CASSALLAGGLNEQFF